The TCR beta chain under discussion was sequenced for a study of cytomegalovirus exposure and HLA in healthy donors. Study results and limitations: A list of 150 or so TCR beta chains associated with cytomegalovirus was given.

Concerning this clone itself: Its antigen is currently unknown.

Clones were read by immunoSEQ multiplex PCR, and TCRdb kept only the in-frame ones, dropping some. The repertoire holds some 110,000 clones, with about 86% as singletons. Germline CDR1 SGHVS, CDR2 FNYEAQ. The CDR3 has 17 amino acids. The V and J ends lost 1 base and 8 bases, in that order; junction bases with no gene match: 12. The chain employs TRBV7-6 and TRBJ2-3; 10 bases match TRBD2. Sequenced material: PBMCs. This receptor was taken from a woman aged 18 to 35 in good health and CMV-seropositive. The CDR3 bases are TGTGCCAGCAGCTTAGGTAACAGCGGGGGGGCCTTGGCTACGCAGTATTTT. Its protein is CASSLGNSGGALATQYF.